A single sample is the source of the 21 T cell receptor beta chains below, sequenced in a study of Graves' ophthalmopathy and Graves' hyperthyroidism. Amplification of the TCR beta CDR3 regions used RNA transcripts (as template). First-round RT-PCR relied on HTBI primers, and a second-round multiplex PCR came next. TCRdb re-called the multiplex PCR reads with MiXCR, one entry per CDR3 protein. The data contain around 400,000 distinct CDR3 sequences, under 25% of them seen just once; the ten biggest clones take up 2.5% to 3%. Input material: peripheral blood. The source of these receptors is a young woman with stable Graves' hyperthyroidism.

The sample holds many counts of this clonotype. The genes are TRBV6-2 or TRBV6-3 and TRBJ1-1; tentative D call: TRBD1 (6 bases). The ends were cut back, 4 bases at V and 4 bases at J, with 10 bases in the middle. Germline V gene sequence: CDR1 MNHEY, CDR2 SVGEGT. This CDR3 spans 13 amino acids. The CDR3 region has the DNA TGTGCCAGCAGTTCCCAGGGGTTCACTGAAGCTTTCTTT. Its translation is CASSSQGFTEAFF.

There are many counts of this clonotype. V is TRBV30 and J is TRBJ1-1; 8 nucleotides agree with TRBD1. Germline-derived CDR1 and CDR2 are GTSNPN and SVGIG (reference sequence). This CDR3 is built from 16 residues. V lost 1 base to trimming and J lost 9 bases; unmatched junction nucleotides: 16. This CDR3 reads CAWSGRQGMGVMKAFF. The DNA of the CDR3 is TGTGCCTGGAGTGGACGACAGGGGATGGGGGTCATGAAAGCTTTCTTT.

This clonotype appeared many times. The CDR3 sequence: CASSYSSTGYEQYF. The CDR3 region has the DNA TGTGCCAGCAGTTACTCGAGTACGGGGTACGAGCAGTACTTC. The chain couples TRBV6-5 to TRBJ2-7, with D maybe TRBD2 (5 bases). V lost 0 bases and J lost 4, with 10 bases in between. The CDR3 spans 14 residues. Germline V gives CDR1 MNHEY, CDR2 SVGAGI.

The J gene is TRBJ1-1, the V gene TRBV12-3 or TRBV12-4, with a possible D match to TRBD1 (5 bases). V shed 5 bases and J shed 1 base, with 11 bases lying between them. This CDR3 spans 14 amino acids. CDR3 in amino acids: CASSPRDWNTEAFF. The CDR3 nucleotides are TGTGCCAGCAGTCCCCGGGACTGGAACACTGAAGCTTTCTTT.

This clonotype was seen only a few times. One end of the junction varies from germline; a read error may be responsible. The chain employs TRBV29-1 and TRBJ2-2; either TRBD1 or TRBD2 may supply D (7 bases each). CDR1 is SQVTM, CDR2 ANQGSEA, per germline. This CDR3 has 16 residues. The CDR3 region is CSVEGGRGPDTGELLF. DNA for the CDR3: TGCAGCGTTGAAGGTGGGAGGGGGCCGGACACCGGGGAGCTGTTGTTT.

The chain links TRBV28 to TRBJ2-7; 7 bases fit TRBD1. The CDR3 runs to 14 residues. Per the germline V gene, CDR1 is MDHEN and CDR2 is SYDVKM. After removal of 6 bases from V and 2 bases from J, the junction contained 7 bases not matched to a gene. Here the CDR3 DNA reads TGTGCCAGCAGATCCTGGGACAGTCCCTACGAGCAGTACTTC. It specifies CASRSWDSPYEQYF. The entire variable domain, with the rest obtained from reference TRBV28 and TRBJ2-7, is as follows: DVKVTQSSRYLVKRTGEKVFLECVQDMDHENMFWYRQDPGLGLRLIYFSYDVKMKEKGDIPEGYSVSREKKERFSLILESASTNQTSMYLCASRSWDSPYEQYFGPGTRLTVT.

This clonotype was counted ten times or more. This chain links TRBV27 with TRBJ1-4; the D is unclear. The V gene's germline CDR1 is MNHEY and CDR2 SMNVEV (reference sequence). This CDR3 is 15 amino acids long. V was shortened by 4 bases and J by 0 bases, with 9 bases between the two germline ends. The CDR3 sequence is CASSSRRSTNEKLFF. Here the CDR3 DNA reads TGTGCCAGCAGTTCCCGTCGGTCAACTAATGAAAAACTGTTTTTT.

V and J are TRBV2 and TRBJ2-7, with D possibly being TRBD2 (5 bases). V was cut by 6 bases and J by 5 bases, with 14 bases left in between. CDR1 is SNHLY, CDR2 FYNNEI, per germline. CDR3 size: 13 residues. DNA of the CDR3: TGTGCCAGCAGCCCGAACCGGGATCACGAGCAGTACTTC. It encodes CASSPNRDHEQYF. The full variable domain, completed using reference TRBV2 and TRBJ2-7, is EPEVTQTPSHQVTQMGQEVILRCVPISNHLYFYWYRQILGQKVEFLVSFYNNEISEKSEIFDDQFSVERPDGSNFTLKIRSTKLEDSAMYFCASSPNRDHEQYFGPGTRLTVT.

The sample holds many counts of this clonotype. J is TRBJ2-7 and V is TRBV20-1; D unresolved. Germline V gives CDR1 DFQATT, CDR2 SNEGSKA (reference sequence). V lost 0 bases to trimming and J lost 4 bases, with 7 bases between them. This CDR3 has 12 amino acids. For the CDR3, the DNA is TGCAGTGCTAGAGAGTCCGGATACGAGCAGTACTTC. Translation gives CSARESGYEQYF.

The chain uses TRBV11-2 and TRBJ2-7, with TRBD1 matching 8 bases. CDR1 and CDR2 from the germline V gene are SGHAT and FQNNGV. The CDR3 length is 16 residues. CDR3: CASSLVDRGSSYEQYV. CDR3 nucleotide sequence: TGTGCCAGCAGCTTGGTCGACAGGGGATCTTCCTACGAGCAGTACGTG.

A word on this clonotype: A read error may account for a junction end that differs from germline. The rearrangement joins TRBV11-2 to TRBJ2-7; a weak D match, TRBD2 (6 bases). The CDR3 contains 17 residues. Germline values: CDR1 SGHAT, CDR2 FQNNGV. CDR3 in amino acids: CASTYGKWEESYYDQYF. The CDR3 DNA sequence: TGTGCCAGCACCTACGGGAAATGGGAGGAGTCGTACTACGATCAGTACTTC.

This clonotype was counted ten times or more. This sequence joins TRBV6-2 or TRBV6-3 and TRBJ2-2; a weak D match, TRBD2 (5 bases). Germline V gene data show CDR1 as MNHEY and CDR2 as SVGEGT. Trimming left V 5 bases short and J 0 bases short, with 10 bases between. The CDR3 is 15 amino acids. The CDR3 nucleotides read TGTGCCAGCAGTCCCTCGAGGGCGAACACCGGGGAGCTGTTTTTT. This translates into CASSPSRANTGELFF.

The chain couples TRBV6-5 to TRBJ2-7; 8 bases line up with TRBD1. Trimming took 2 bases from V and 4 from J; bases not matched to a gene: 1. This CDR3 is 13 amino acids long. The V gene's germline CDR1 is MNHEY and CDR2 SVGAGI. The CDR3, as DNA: TGTGCCAGCAGTTACCGACAGGGGTACGAGCAGTACTTC. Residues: CASSYRQGYEQYF.

Here the CDR3 DNA reads TGTGCCAGCAGCCCGGGACTGACTATCTCTGGGGCCAACGTCCTGACTTTC. This translates into CASSPGLTISGANVLTF. This rearrangement joins TRBV3-1 to TRBJ2-6, with D possibly TRBD2 on 6 matching bases. V was clipped by 4 bases and J by 0 bases, with 13 bases between them. Germline V CDR1 and CDR2: LGHDT, YNNKEL (reference sequence). The CDR3 has 17 amino acids.

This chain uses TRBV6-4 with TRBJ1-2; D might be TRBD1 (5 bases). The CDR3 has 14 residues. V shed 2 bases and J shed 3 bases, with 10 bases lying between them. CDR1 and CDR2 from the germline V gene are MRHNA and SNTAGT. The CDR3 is CASSDRDSDYGYTF. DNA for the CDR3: TGTGCCAGCAGTGACCGTGACAGTGACTATGGCTACACCTTC.

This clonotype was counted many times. The CDR3 DNA is TGTGCCAGCAGTGAAGCGGGCAGGGGGTACCAAGAGACCCAGTACTTC. Encoded protein: CASSEAGRGYQETQYF. The chain links TRBV2 to TRBJ2-5; 7 bases match TRBD1. Germline values: CDR1 SNHLY, CDR2 FYNNEI. This CDR3 is 16 amino acids long. The junction had 4 bases not matched to a gene; V was cut back by 0 bases and J by 0 bases.

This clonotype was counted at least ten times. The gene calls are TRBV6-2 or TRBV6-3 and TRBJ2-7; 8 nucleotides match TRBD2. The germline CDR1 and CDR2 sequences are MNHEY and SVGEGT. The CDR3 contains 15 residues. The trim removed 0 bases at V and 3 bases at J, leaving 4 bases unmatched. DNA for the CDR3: TGTGCCAGCAGTTACTCGGGCGCGGGAGGCTACGAGCAGTACTTC. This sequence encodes CASSYSGAGGYEQYF.

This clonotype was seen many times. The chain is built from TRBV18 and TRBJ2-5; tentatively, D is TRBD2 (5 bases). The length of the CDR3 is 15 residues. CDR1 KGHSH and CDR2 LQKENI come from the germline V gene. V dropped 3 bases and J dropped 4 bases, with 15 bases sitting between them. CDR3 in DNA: TGTGCCAGCTCACCTAACTTCCTTGGAGGAGAGACCCAGTACTTC. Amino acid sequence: CASSPNFLGGETQYF.

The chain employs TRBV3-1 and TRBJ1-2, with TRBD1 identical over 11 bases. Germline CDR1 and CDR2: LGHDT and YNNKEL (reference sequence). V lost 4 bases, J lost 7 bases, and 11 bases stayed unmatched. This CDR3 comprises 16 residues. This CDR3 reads CASSPFWTGGAGGYTF. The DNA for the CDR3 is TGTGCCAGCAGCCCCTTCTGGACAGGGGGCGCGGGTGGCTACACCTTC.

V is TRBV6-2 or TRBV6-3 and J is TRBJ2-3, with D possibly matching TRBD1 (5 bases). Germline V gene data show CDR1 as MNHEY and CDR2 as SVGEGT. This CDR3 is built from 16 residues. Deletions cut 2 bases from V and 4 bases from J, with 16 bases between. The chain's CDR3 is CASSYPKIQASDTQYF. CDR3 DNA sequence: TGTGCCAGCAGTTACCCGAAGATACAGGCGTCAGATACGCAGTATTTT.

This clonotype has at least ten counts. DNA for the CDR3: TGTGCCAGCGGGGGGGCAGGAAGAGGCTACACCTTC. Its protein product is CASGGAGRGYTF. This chain uses TRBV6-5 with TRBJ1-2, with a possible D match to TRBD1 (6 bases). Trimming left V 8 bases short and J 8 bases short, with 15 bases between. Germline CDR1 reads MNHEY; CDR2 reads SVGAGI. The CDR3 totals 12 residues.